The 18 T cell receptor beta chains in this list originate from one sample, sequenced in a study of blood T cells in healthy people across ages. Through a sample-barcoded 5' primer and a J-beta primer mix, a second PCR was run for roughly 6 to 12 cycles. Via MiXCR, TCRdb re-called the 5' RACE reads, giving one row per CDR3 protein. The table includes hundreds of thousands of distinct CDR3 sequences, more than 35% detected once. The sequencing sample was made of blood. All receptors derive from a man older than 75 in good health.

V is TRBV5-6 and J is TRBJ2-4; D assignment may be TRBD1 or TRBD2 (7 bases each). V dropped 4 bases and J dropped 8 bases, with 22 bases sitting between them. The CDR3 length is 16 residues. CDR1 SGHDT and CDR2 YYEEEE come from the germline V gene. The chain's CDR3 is CASSRRQGPGGDIQYF. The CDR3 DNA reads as TGTGCCAGCAGCCGTAGACAGGGACCTGGGGGGGACATTCAGTACTTC.

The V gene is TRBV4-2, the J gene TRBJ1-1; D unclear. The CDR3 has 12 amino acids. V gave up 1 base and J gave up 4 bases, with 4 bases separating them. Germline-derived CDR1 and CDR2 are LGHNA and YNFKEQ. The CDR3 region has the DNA TGTGCCAGCAGCCAAGGGGTCACTGAAGCTTTCTTT. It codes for CASSQGVTEAFF.

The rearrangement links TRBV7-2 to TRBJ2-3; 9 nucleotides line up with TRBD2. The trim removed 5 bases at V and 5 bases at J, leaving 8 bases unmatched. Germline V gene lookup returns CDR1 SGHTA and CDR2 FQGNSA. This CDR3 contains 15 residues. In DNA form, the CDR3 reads TGTGCCAGCAGCGTGGTAGGCGGGAGGGAAGATACGCAGTATTTT. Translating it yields CASSVVGGREDTQYF. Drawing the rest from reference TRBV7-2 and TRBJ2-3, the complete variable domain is GAGVSQSPSNKVTEKGKDVELRCDPISGHTALYWYRQSLGQGLEFLIYFQGNSAPDKSGLPSDRFSAERTGGSVSTLTIQRTQQEDSAVYLCASSVVGGREDTQYFGPGTRLTVL.

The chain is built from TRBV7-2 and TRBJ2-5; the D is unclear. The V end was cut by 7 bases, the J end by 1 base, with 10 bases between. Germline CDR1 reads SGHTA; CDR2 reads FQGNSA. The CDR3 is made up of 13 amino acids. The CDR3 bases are TGTGCCAGCAAGTCTGTAGCCCAAGAGACCCAGTACTTC. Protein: CASKSVAQETQYF.

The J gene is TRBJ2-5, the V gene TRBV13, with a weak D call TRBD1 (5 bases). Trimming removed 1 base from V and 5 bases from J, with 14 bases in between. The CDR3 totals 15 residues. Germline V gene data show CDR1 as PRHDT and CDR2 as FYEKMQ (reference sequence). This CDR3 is CASSLERGGSETQYF. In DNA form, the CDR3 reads TGTGCCAGCAGCTTAGAAAGGGGTGGATCGGAGACCCAGTACTTC. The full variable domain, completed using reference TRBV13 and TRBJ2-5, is AAGVIQSPRHLIKEKRETATLKCYPIPRHDTVYWYQQGPGQDPQFLISFYEKMQSDKGSIPDRFSAQQFSDYHSELNMSSLELGDSALYFCASSLERGGSETQYFGPGTRLLVL.

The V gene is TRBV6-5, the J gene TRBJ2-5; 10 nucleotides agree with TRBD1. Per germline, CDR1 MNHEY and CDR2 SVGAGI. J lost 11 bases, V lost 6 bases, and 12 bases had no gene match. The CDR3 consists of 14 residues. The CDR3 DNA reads TGTGCCAGCAGGGGGACAGGGGAAGTGTCTGAGCAGTACTTC. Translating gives CASRGTGEVSEQYF.

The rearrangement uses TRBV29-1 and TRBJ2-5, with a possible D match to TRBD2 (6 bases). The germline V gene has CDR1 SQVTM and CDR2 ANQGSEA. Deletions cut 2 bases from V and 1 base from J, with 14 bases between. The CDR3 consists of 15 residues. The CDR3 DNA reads TGCAGCGTTGAACTAGCGCGGTATCTCCAAGAGACCCAGTACTTC. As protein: CSVELARYLQETQYF.

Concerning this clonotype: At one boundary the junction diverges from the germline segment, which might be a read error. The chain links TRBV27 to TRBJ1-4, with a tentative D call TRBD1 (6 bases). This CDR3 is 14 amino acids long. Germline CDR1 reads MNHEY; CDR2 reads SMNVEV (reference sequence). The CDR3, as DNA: TGTGTCAGCAGTTTGCAGGGGCAAGGGGAAAAACTGTTTTTT. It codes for CVSSLQGQGEKLFF.

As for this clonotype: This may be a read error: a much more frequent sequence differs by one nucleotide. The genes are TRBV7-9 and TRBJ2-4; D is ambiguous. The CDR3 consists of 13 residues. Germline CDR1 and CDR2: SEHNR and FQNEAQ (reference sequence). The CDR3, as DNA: TGTGCCAGCAGCTCCATAGCCAAAAACACTCAGTACTTC. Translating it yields CASSSIAKNTQYF.

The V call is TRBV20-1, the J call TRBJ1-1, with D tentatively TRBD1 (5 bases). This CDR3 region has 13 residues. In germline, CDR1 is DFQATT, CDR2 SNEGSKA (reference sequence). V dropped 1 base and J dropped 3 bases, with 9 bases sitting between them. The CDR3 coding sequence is TGCAGTGCTAGAGTTCGGGGGGACACTGAAGCTTTCTTT. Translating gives CSARVRGDTEAFF.

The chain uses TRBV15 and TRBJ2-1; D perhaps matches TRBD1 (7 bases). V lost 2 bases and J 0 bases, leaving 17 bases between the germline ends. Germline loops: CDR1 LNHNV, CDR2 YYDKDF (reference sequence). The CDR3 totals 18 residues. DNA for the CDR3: TGTGCCACCAGCAGAAGGGGGCCCCTGGGGGGCTCCTACAATGAGCAGTTCTTC. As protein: CATSRRGPLGGSYNEQFF. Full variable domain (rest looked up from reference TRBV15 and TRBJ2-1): DAMVIQNPRYQVTQFGKPVTLSCSQTLNHNVMYWYQQKSSQAPKLLFHYYDKDFNNEADTPDNFQSRRPNTSFCFLDIRSPGLGDTAMYLCATSRRGPLGGSYNEQFFGPGTRLTVL.

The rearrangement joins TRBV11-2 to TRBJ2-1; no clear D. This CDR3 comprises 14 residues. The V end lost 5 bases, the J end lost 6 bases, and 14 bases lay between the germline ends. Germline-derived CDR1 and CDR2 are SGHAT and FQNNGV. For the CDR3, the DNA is TGTGCCAGCAGCCCTCCAGGTGTACTCAATGAGCAGTTCTTC. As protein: CASSPPGVLNEQFF.

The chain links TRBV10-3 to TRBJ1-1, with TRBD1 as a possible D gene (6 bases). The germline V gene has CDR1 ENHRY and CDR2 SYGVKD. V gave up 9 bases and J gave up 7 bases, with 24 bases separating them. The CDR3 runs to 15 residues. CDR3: CAINTPGGGVGEAFF. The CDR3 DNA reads TGTGCCATTAATACTCCGGGAGGGGGGGTCGGTGAAGCTTTCTTT.

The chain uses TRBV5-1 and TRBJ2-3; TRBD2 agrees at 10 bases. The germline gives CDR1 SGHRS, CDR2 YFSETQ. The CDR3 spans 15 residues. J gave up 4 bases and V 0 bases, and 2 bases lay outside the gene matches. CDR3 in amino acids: CASSLASGRADTQYF. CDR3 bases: TGCGCCAGCAGCTTGGCTAGCGGGAGAGCAGATACGCAGTATTTT.

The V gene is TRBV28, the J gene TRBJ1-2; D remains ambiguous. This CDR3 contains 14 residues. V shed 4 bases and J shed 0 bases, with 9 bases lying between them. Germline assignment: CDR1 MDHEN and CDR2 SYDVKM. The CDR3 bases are TGTGCCAGCAGTTCCACCTTCCCTAACTATGGCTACACCTTC. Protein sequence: CASSSTFPNYGYTF.

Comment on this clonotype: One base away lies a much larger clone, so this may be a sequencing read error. The CDR3: CSVARLAGYNEQYF. The DNA for the CDR3 is TGCAGCGTTGCTCGACTAGCGGGATACAATGAGCAGTACTTC. J is TRBJ2-5 and V is TRBV29-1; TRBD2 aligns across 11 bases. The germline V gene has CDR1 SQVTM and CDR2 ANQGSEA. This CDR3 has 14 residues. The V segment lost 4 bases and the J segment 11 bases; nucleotides outside the gene matches: 12.

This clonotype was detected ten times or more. DNA of the CDR3: TGCAGTGCTAGTCCGGGACTAGCAGAATACGAGCAGTACTTC. This encodes CSASPGLAEYEQYF. This chain links TRBV20-1 with TRBJ2-7; 9 positions agree with TRBD2. J gave up 4 bases and V 3 bases, and 7 bases lay outside the gene matches. Germline lookup yields CDR1 DFQATT and CDR2 SNEGSKA (reference sequence). This CDR3 has 14 residues.

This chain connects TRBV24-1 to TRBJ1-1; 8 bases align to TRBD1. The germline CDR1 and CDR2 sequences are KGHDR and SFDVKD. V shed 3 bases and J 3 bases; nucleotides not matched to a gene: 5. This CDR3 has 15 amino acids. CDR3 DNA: TGTGCCACCAGTGATAGCGGACAGGGAGACACTGAAGCTTTCTTT. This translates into CATSDSGQGDTEAFF.